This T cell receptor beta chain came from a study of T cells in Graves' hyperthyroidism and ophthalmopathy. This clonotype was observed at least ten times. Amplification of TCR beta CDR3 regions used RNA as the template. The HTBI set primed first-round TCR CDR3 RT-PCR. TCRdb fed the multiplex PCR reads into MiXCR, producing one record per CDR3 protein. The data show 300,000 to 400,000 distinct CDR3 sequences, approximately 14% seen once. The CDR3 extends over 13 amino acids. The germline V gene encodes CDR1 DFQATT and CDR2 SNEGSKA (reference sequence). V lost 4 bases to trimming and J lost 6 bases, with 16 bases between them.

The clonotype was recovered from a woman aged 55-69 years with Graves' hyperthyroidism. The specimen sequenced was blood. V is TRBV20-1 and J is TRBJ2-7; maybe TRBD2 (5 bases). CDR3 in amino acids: CSATPWRAAEQYF. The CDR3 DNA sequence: TGCAGTGCTACCCCGTGGCGGGCTGCCGAGCAGTACTTC.